This TCR beta chain appears in the sequencing data of a study of cytomegalovirus exposure and HLA in healthy donors. Study-wide points: Cytomegalovirus-associated TCR beta chains were listed, numbering some 170.

The assay was immunoSEQ multiplex PCR, and TCRdb's table has in-frame clones only and misses some. The sample holds 150,000 or so clones, just under 90% seen once. To note about this clone: Its specificity is not known.

The specimen was PBMCs. This receptor was taken from a woman in her thirties in good health and CMV-seropositive.

This CDR3 is CASSPGTGRGAKNIQYF. The CDR3 DNA is TGTGCCAGCAGTCCCGGGACAGGGAGAGGAGCCAAAAACATTCAGTACTTC. The rearrangement links TRBV28 to TRBJ2-4, with 9 nucleotides matching TRBD1. V lost 5 bases, J lost 0 bases, and 8 bases stayed unmatched. The germline V gene encodes CDR1 MDHEN and CDR2 SYDVKM. This CDR3 comprises 17 residues.